The source of this T cell receptor beta chain is a study of T cell responses to AZD1222 COVID-19 vaccine. The study, taken as a whole, reports: Among AZD1222 vaccinees, only five to seven were seropositive at baseline. Nearly half of spike-specific TCRs reportedly target variant regions that are unmutated in the B.1.351 and B.1.1.7 variants. Spike-specific TCR breadth and depth grew following two AZD1222 doses. Vaccine-associated CD4 TCRs spanned spike, dominant at 160-218 and 743-854.

In the case of this clone: Antigen specificity is unknown.

Sequencing used immunoSEQ multiplex PCR; TCRdb keeps in-frame clones, though not all of them. The table shows 70,000 or so clones, with about nine tenths occurring only once. The sequenced sample was peripheral blood, obtained on day 0 of AZD1222 vaccination. This sequence originates from an adult in good health.

The CDR3 sequence: CASSLSPREAFYNEQFF. In DNA form, the CDR3 reads TGTGCCAGCAGTTTATCCCCCCGGGAGGCCTTCTACAATGAGCAGTTCTTC. The rearrangement joins TRBV27 to TRBJ2-1; 7 bases line up with TRBD2. J was trimmed by 3 bases and V by 0 bases; bases with no gene match: 8. CDR3 length: 17 residues. Germline lookup yields CDR1 MNHEY and CDR2 SMNVEV (reference sequence).